One sample yielded the 28 T cell receptor beta chains listed below, sequenced in a study of regulatory T cells in long-lasting Graves disease. Time point here: persistent/refractory GD, antithyroid drugs over 5 years with positive TRAb. The TCR library used RNA extracted from PBMCs. Relying on iRepertoire HTBI primers and Arm-PCR of CDR3 regions, the team built TCR beta libraries. TCRdb used MiXCR to reprocess the multiplex PCR reads, holding one entry per CDR3 protein. The sample holds about 470,000 distinct CDR3 sequences, around 21% seen once. The sequencing used peripheral blood mononuclear cells (PBMCs), collected when the disease was refractory, from a patient treated with antithyroid drugs. The receptors come from a female donor with Graves disease.

This clonotype was counted only a few times. This chain connects TRBV5-1 to TRBJ1-2; no reliable D call. V was shortened by 5 bases and J by 6 bases, with 11 bases between the two germline ends. The germline CDR1 and CDR2 sequences are SGHRS and YFSETQ. The CDR3 totals 12 residues. CDR3: CASSHSYDGYTF. The CDR3 DNA is TGCGCCAGCAGTCATTCGTACGATGGCTACACCTTC.

This clonotype was detected only once. The rearrangement joins TRBV24-1 to TRBJ2-1, with 8 bases identical to TRBD2. V lost 0 bases to trimming and J lost 9 bases; unmatched junction nucleotides: 12. Germline V gene data show CDR1 as KGHDR and CDR2 as SFDVKD. The length of the CDR3 is 17 residues. CDR3 nucleotides: TGTGCCACCAGTGATTTGCATTCCAGCGGGAGTGGAGCTGAGCAGTTCTTC. It yields the protein CATSDLHSSGSGAEQFF.

In this sample, this clonotype turned up many times. The CDR3 nucleotides read TGTGCCAGAGATCAAAGAATTAGCGGGAGTACGGAGACCCAGTACTTC. It encodes CARDQRISGSTETQYF. This sequence joins TRBV28 and TRBJ2-5, with TRBD2 matching 9 bases. The V segment lost 9 bases and the J segment 5 bases; nucleotides outside the gene matches: 16. The CDR3 covers 16 residues. Germline V lookup: CDR1 MDHEN, CDR2 SYDVKM.

This clonotype was observed at least ten times. J is TRBJ2-7 and V is TRBV28; maybe TRBD1 (5 bases). This CDR3 is 14 amino acids long. The ends were cut back, 3 bases at V and 2 bases at J, with 11 bases in the middle. Germline values: CDR1 MDHEN, CDR2 SYDVKM. CDR3 region: CASSFGQGTYEQYF. The CDR3, as DNA: TGTGCCAGCAGTTTCGGGCAGGGAACCTACGAGCAGTACTTC.

Concerning this clonotype itself: A much more abundant neighbour one base away suggests this may be a read error. The chain couples TRBV6-9 to TRBJ1-2; D may be TRBD1 (6 bases). V shed 3 bases and J shed 6 bases, with 17 bases lying between them. The germline V gene encodes CDR1 MNHGY and CDR2 SVAAGI. The CDR3 runs to 15 residues. The CDR3 reads CASSYSNRAGHGYTF. CDR3 in DNA: TGTGCCAGCAGTTACTCGAACAGGGCGGGCCATGGCTACACCTTC.

This clonotype has a count of ten or more. The chain employs TRBV7-2 and TRBJ2-7; TRBD1 agrees at 9 bases. V gave up 4 bases and J gave up 5 bases; unmatched junction bases: 6. CDR1 SGHTA and CDR2 FQGNSA come from the germline V gene. CDR3 length: 14 amino acids. For the CDR3, the DNA is TGTGCCAGCAGCTCGTATGGGGACAGGGACGAGCAGTACTTC. It is translated as CASSSYGDRDEQYF.

In regard to this clonotype: It is likely a read error: a sequence one base away is far more abundant. V usage is TRBV6-2 or TRBV6-3 and J usage is TRBJ2-5; D is unresolved. The CDR3 sequence is 17 residues long. CDR1 MNHEY and CDR2 SVGEGT come from the germline V gene. V gave up 4 bases and J gave up 3 bases, with 21 bases separating them. The CDR3 DNA follows: TGTGCCAGCAGTTTACTTGGGGTCCCGGAGCACAAAGAGACCCAGTACTTC. As protein: CASSLLGVPEHKETQYF.

This clonotype was counted ten times or more. The chain couples TRBV7-2 to TRBJ1-4; D perhaps matches TRBD1 (6 bases). The CDR3 has 14 residues. V dropped 1 base and J dropped 8 bases, with 11 bases sitting between them. Germline CDR1 reads SGHTA; CDR2 reads FQGNSA. CDR3 DNA: TGTGCCAGCAGCTTAGTGTCAGGGGAGGAAAAACTGTTTTTT. Translating gives CASSLVSGEEKLFF.

This clonotype was detected a few times. The V gene is TRBV5-8, the J gene TRBJ1-4; a weak D match, TRBD1 (6 bases). Germline V CDR1 and CDR2: SGHTS, YDEGEE. V lost 0 bases to trimming and J lost 10 bases, with 10 bases between them. The CDR3 has 13 residues. The CDR3 region has the DNA TGTGCCAGCAGCTTGGTGGGGGCCGGAAAACTGTTTTTT. Translation: CASSLVGAGKLFF.

This clonotype was observed at least ten times. The chain has TRBV3-1 and TRBJ1-1; weak D call: TRBD1 (5 bases). The V end was cut by 6 bases, the J end by 0 bases, with 17 bases between. The germline V gene has CDR1 LGHDT and CDR2 YNNKEL (reference sequence). CDR3 length equals 16 residues. The CDR3 DNA is TGTGCCAGCAGGGGGGACGGAAAGGGGTTGAACACTGAAGCTTTCTTT. The encoded protein is CASRGDGKGLNTEAFF.

This clonotype was detected many times. The V and J genes are TRBV11-2 and TRBJ2-6; 7 positions match TRBD1. Germline V gives CDR1 SGHAT, CDR2 FQNNGV. J lost 8 bases, V lost 5 bases, and 9 bases had no gene match. There are 15 residues in the CDR3. CDR3 protein: CASSLFPTGSNVLTF. The CDR3 DNA follows: TGTGCCAGCAGCCTATTTCCGACAGGGTCCAACGTCCTGACTTTC.

This clonotype was seen at least ten times. The chain has TRBV5-1 and TRBJ1-1; TRBD1 might be the D (6 bases). V was pared by 0 bases and J by 0 bases, with 9 bases between. CDR3 length: 15 residues. Germline-derived CDR1 and CDR2 are SGHRS and YFSETQ. The CDR3 DNA reads as TGCGCCAGCAGCTTGGCAACAGGGTTGAACACTGAAGCTTTCTTT. Residues: CASSLATGLNTEAFF. The full variable domain, its missing parts supplied by reference TRBV5-1 and TRBJ1-1, is KAGVTQTPRYLIKTRGQQVTLSCSPISGHRSVSWYQQTPGQGLQFLFEYFSETQRNKGNFPGRFSGRQFSNSRSEMNVSTLELGDSALYLCASSLATGLNTEAFFGQGTRLTVV.

This chain uses TRBV6-2 or TRBV6-3 with TRBJ2-4; D perhaps matches TRBD1 (6 bases). Trimming cost V 6 bases and J 0 bases, with 12 bases left between them. The CDR3 sequence is 15 residues long. From germline, CDR1 is MNHEY and CDR2 SVGEGT. In nucleotides, the CDR3 is TGTGCCAGCAGGCAGGGGCCACTAGCCAAAAACATTCAGTACTTC. Translated: CASRQGPLAKNIQYF.

The rearrangement links TRBV5-8 to TRBJ1-1; 7 bases match TRBD1. CDR1 is SGHTS and CDR2 is YDEGEE in the germline V gene. The CDR3 loop spans 12 amino acids. The V segment lost 5 bases and the J segment 9 bases; nucleotides outside the gene matches: 7. The CDR3 sequence is CASSRTGVKAFF. The CDR3 DNA sequence: TGTGCCAGCAGTCGAACAGGGGTAAAAGCTTTCTTT.

This clonotype has at least ten counts. J is TRBJ2-7 and V is TRBV7-8; TRBD1 or TRBD2 may be the D gene (5 bases each). CDR3 length: 17 residues. The germline V and J ends were trimmed by 0 bases and 1 base, with 16 bases remaining between them. CDR1 and CDR2 from the germline V gene are SGHVS and FQNEAQ. The CDR3: CASSLAGWGIGSYEQYF. The CDR3 DNA reads as TGTGCCAGCAGCTTAGCGGGGTGGGGGATTGGATCCTACGAGCAGTACTTC. The full variable domain, rest sourced from reference TRBV7-8 and TRBJ2-7, is GAGVSQSPRYKVAKRGQDVALRCDPISGHVSLFWYQQALGQGPEFLTYFQNEAQLDKSGLPSDRFFAERPEGSVSTLKIQRTQQEDSAVYLCASSLAGWGIGSYEQYFGPGTRLTVT.

This sequence joins TRBV27 and TRBJ2-3, with a tentative D call TRBD2 (6 bases). Deletions cut 3 bases from V and 6 bases from J, with 16 bases between. The CDR3 sequence is 15 residues long. Germline V gene sequence: CDR1 MNHEY, CDR2 SMNVEV (reference sequence). CDR3 region: CASSFLSGLSDTQYF. In DNA, the CDR3 is TGTGCCAGCAGTTTTTTAAGCGGGTTATCGGATACGCAGTATTTT.

The chain links TRBV28 to TRBJ2-2, with 7 positions matching TRBD1. The germline CDR1 and CDR2 sequences are MDHEN and SYDVKM. V shed 8 bases, J shed 2 bases, and the junction held 5 bases outside the gene matches. This CDR3 contains 14 residues. The CDR3 region is CASWGTDNTGELFF. CDR3 bases: TGTGCCAGCTGGGGGACAGACAACACCGGGGAGCTGTTTTTT.

This clonotype appeared many times. The chain recombines TRBV6-1 with TRBJ2-7; D is possibly TRBD2 (5 bases). The germline V and J ends were trimmed by 2 bases and 6 bases, with 11 bases remaining between them. The CDR3 length is 13 residues. The germline V gene has CDR1 MNHNS and CDR2 SASEGT. For the CDR3, the DNA is TGTGCCAGCAGTGAATCGGTGGGAGTCGAGCAGTACTTC. This gives the protein CASSESVGVEQYF.

With respect to this clonotype: This likely came from a read error, as a far larger clone is one base away. The chain is built from TRBV6-2 or TRBV6-3 and TRBJ2-7, with D possibly matching TRBD2 (5 bases). V was pared by 2 bases and J by 7 bases, with 15 bases between. The CDR3 has 14 amino acids. Germline assignment: CDR1 MNHEY and CDR2 SVGEGT. The CDR3 sequence: CASSYDYRGREQYF. As DNA, the CDR3 is TGTGCCAGCAGTTACGACTACCGGGGAAGAGAGCAGTACTTC.

This clonotype was detected only a few times. The chain recombines TRBV6-5 with TRBJ1-1, with a weak D call TRBD1 (5 bases). CDR3 length: 17 residues. V lost 2 bases to trimming and J lost 0 bases, with 16 bases between them. From germline, CDR1 is MNHEY and CDR2 SVGAGI. This CDR3 reads CASSYRGDSGMNTEAFF. The CDR3 region has the DNA TGTGCCAGCAGTTACCGGGGTGACAGTGGGATGAACACTGAAGCTTTCTTT.

In regard to this clonotype: A much larger clone sits a single nucleotide away, making a read error possible. The chain combines TRBV28 with TRBJ2-5, with D hard to call. CDR1 is MDHEN, CDR2 SYDVKM, per germline. The V and J ends lost 7 bases and 3 bases respectively, with 24 bases between them. The CDR3 spans 17 residues. The chain's CDR3 is CASTRRSALSTKETQYF. CDR3 coding DNA: TGTGCCAGCACCCGTAGGAGTGCCTTGAGTACCAAAGAGACCCAGTACTTC.

V gene TRBV20-1 combines with J gene TRBJ2-7; 11 nucleotides align to TRBD2. The CDR3 is 15 residues long. Germline assignment: CDR1 DFQATT and CDR2 SNEGSKA (reference sequence). With V trimmed by 1 base and J by 2 bases, 4 bases remained unmatched. This CDR3 reads CSARVLSGRAYEQYF. CDR3 DNA: TGCAGTGCTAGAGTCCTTAGCGGGAGGGCCTACGAGCAGTACTTC.

The chain carries TRBV3-1 and TRBJ1-4; D not resolved. Germline V lookup: CDR1 LGHDT, CDR2 YNNKEL (reference sequence). The CDR3 has 15 amino acids. V dropped 3 bases and J dropped 3 bases, with 11 bases sitting between them. The DNA of the CDR3 is TGTGCCAGCAGCCATGGTAGGATGTCTAATGAAAAACTGTTTTTT. Protein sequence: CASSHGRMSNEKLFF. The full variable domain, rest sourced from reference TRBV3-1 and TRBJ1-4, is DTAVSQTPKYLVTQMGNDKSIKCEQNLGHDTMYWYKQDSKKFLKIMFSYNNKELIINETVPNRFSPKSPDKAHLNLHINSLELGDSAVYFCASSHGRMSNEKLFFGSGTQLSVL.

V is TRBV24-1 and J is TRBJ2-3; a possible D gene is TRBD2 (5 bases). CDR1 and CDR2 (germline): KGHDR, SFDVKD. The CDR3 sequence is 16 residues long. Trimming took off 3 bases at V and 0 bases at J, with 12 bases between the two ends. CDR3 sequence (DNA): TGTGCCACCAGTGATCGCGGAGGCCCTAGCACAGATACGCAGTATTTT. Residues: CATSDRGGPSTDTQYF.

This clonotype has ten or more counts. The chain recombines TRBV20-1 with TRBJ2-5; the match to TRBD2 covers 7 bases. V lost 3 bases and J lost 5; bases outside the gene matches: 6. Germline V gene data show CDR1 as DFQATT and CDR2 as SNEGSKA (reference sequence). The CDR3 length is 13 residues. CDR3 region: CSASWEGRETQYF. DNA for the CDR3: TGCAGTGCTAGTTGGGAGGGGAGGGAGACCCAGTACTTC.

This clonotype was seen a few times. The chain is built from TRBV6-5 and TRBJ1-2; D might be TRBD1 (5 bases). The germline gives CDR1 MNHEY, CDR2 SVGAGI. The V and J ends lost 3 bases and 6 bases respectively, with 14 bases between them. The CDR3 has 14 amino acids. The CDR3 reads CASSYRGPSDGYTF. CDR3 bases: TGTGCCAGCAGTTATAGGGGACCTTCTGATGGCTACACCTTC.

The V call is TRBV10-2, the J call TRBJ1-5; D perhaps matches TRBD1 (6 bases). Trimming removed 6 bases from V and 3 bases from J, with 12 bases in between. CDR1 and CDR2 from the germline V gene are WSHSY and SAAADI. The CDR3 runs to 14 residues. CDR3 nucleotides: TGCGCCAGCAGGAACGGGGGGCCCAATCAGCCCCAGCATTTT. Translating gives CASRNGGPNQPQHF.

The chain is built from TRBV5-6 and TRBJ2-3, with D possibly matching TRBD2 (5 bases). V lost 4 bases and J lost 8, with 14 bases in between. The CDR3 contains 13 residues. Germline V CDR1 and CDR2: SGHDT, YYEEEE. CDR3 DNA sequence: TGTGCCAGCAGCGGAGGTCGGCGTAGTACGCAGTATTTT. It is translated as CASSGGRRSTQYF.